Sequencing of this T cell receptor beta chain was carried out in a study of radiation and T cells in renal cell carcinoma. Method: immunoSEQ multiplex PCR; TCRdb's copy keeps in-frame clones and lacks some. This table holds about 150,000 clones, 88% found once. The time point is: baseline pretreatment blood. Treatment defined: 15 Gy SBRT to primary tumor, nephrectomy 4 weeks later. The input for sequencing was blood, taken from a patient whose treatment included radiotherapy and nephrectomy. This TCR was recovered from a woman aged 65 to 85 with renal cell carcinoma.

CDR3 DNA sequence: TGCAGCGTCCGCCCCGTGGGGGAGACCCAGTACTTC. Its protein is CSVRPVGETQYF. The J gene is TRBJ2-5, the V gene TRBV29-1; D not resolved. Germline CDR1 and CDR2: SQVTM and ANQGSEA. Between the trimmed V and J ends, which lost 6 bases and 5 bases, there was a span of 13 bases. The CDR3 length is 12 residues.